Listed here are 19 T cell receptor beta chains from one sample, sequenced in a study of blood T cell repertoires in COVID-19. Method: immunoSEQ multiplex PCR; TCRdb's copy keeps in-frame clones and lacks some. The data hold roughly 250,000 clones, with 70% to 85% observed a single time. The sequenced sample was peripheral blood. The receptor source for this set is a woman of 80 years or more with acute or convalescent COVID-19.

The chain has TRBV4-1 and TRBJ1-4; 9 bases match TRBD1. With V trimmed by 0 bases and J by 5 bases, 4 bases remained unmatched. CDR3 length: 16 amino acids. From germline, CDR1 is MGHRA and CDR2 YSYEKL. Written as DNA, the CDR3 is TGCGCCAGCAGCCAAGAAATGGGGACAGGGAATGAAAAACTGTTTTTT. Protein product: CASSQEMGTGNEKLFF.

This chain links TRBV6-1 with TRBJ1-2, with a possible D match to TRBD1 (6 bases). The CDR3 runs to 15 residues. Looked up from germline, CDR1 is MNHNS and CDR2 is SASEGT. V lost 3 bases and J lost 2, with 13 bases in between. Here the CDR3 DNA reads TGTGCCAGCAGTGAGCCAGGGGCACCAAACTATGGCTACACCTTC. This encodes CASSEPGAPNYGYTF.

The J gene is TRBJ1-1, the V gene TRBV7-9; TRBD1 aligns across 7 bases. Germline V gene sequence: CDR1 SEHNR, CDR2 FQNEAQ (reference sequence). The V gene end was trimmed by 8 bases and the J gene end by 4 bases; junction bases not matched to a gene: 7. The CDR3 is 13 residues long. CDR3 bases: TGTGCCAGCGGGGGGACAGAAGCCACTGAAGCTTTCTTT. Amino acids: CASGGTEATEAFF.

This chain uses TRBV28 with TRBJ2-7; D unresolved. CDR1 is MDHEN, CDR2 SYDVKM, per germline. V was shortened by 1 base and J by 7 bases, with 5 bases between the two germline ends. This CDR3 region has 11 residues. The CDR3 sequence is CASSLSREQYF. The CDR3 coding sequence is TGTGCCAGCAGTTTATCGCGGGAGCAGTACTTC.

This rearrangement joins TRBV11-1 to TRBJ1-3; the D gene is possibly TRBD1 (5 bases). Germline V gene lookup returns CDR1 SGHAT and CDR2 FQDESV (reference sequence). Trimming took 5 bases from V and 4 from J, leaving 9 bases between them. The CDR3 covers 13 residues. CDR3 coding DNA: TGTGCCAGCAGCACCCGGACAGGAAACACCATATATTTT. Translating it yields CASSTRTGNTIYF.

The V gene is TRBV3-1 (or the pseudogene TRBV3-2), the J gene TRBJ1-1; the D gene is possibly TRBD1 (6 bases). Trimming stripped 7 bases from V and 5 bases from J, with 17 bases between. The CDR3 runs to 14 residues. Germline-derived CDR1 and CDR2 are LGHDT and YNNKEL (reference sequence). CDR3 DNA sequence: TGTGCCAGCACCCAGGGGATTCCGGGGACTGAAGCTTTCTTT. It codes for CASTQGIPGTEAFF.

The V gene is TRBV7-2, the J gene TRBJ2-5, with D possibly TRBD1 on 6 matching bases. Germline assignment: CDR1 SGHTA and CDR2 FQGNSA. Trimming took off 6 bases at V and 5 bases at J, with 19 bases between the two ends. The CDR3 spans 15 residues. CDR3 protein: CASRYDWTVLETQYF. The CDR3 nucleotides are TGTGCCAGCAGATACGACTGGACAGTCCTGGAGACCCAGTACTTC.

The V gene is TRBV7-6, the J gene TRBJ2-2, with D unclear. This CDR3 contains 11 residues. Between the trimmed V and J ends, which lost 4 bases and 5 bases, there was a span of 2 bases. CDR1 and CDR2 from the germline V gene are SGHVS and FNYEAQ. The CDR3 reads CASSSTGELFF. In DNA form, the CDR3 reads TGTGCCAGCAGCTCAACCGGGGAGCTGTTTTTT.

The gene calls are TRBV6-2 or TRBV6-3 and TRBJ1-4; 8 bases line up with TRBD1. V lost 4 bases to trimming and J lost 0 bases; unmatched junction nucleotides: 16. There are 20 residues in the CDR3. From germline, CDR1 is MNHEY and CDR2 SVGEGT. CDR3 bases: TGTGCCAGCAGTTTCGTGGGGAGACAGGGGAACCTTGCAACTAATGAAAAACTGTTTTTT. The encoded protein is CASSFVGRQGNLATNEKLFF.

This chain uses TRBV7-9 with TRBJ1-3; no reliable D call. This CDR3 is 15 amino acids long. Per the germline V gene, CDR1 is SEHNR and CDR2 is FQNEAQ (reference sequence). V was clipped by 1 base and J by 1 base, with 8 bases between them. CDR3 in DNA: TGTGCCAGCAGCTTAGGCGGGGTATCTGGAAACACCATATATTTT. As protein: CASSLGGVSGNTIYF.

The V gene is TRBV2, the J gene TRBJ1-2; D not certain. Germline loops: CDR1 SNHLY, CDR2 FYNNEI. The germline V and J ends were trimmed by 2 bases and 3 bases, with 10 bases remaining between them. The CDR3 consists of 14 residues. CDR3 sequence: CASSESRVDYGYTF. The CDR3 DNA is TGTGCCAGCAGTGAATCGCGGGTGGACTATGGCTACACCTTC.

The chain carries TRBV14 and TRBJ1-1; unclear D gene. The V gene's germline CDR1 is SGHDN and CDR2 FVKESK. The CDR3 spans 14 residues. V lost 4 bases, J lost 0 bases, and 9 bases lay in between. CDR3 sequence: CASSPPGMNTEAFF. The CDR3 nucleotides are TGTGCCAGCAGCCCCCCGGGTATGAACACTGAAGCTTTCTTT. The full variable domain, rest sourced from reference TRBV14 and TRBJ1-1, is EAGVTQFPSHSVIEKGQTVTLRCDPISGHDNLYWYRRVMGKEIKFLLHFVKESKQDESGMPNNRFLAERTGGTYSTLKVQPAELEDSGVYFCASSPPGMNTEAFFGQGTRLTVV.

This clone showed up just once. This chain connects TRBV3-1 (or the pseudogene TRBV3-2) to TRBJ2-7; 7 bases line up with TRBD1. J was trimmed by 3 bases and V by 0 bases; bases with no gene match: 8. Germline loops: CDR1 LGHDT, CDR2 YNNKEL (reference sequence). The CDR3 totals 16 residues. CDR3 amino acids: CASSQDAGQANYEQYF. In nucleotides, the CDR3 is TGTGCCAGCAGCCAAGATGCCGGACAGGCCAACTACGAGCAGTACTTC.

The V and J genes are TRBV5-1 and TRBJ2-7; possibly TRBD2 for D (6 bases). This CDR3 region has 14 residues. V shed 0 bases and J shed 4 bases, with 11 bases lying between them. Germline CDR1 and CDR2: SGHRS and YFSETQ. The CDR3 loop reads CASSLGGGNYEQYF. The DNA of the CDR3 is TGCGCCAGCAGCTTGGGTGGGGGGAATTACGAGCAGTACTTC.

The chain couples TRBV3-1 (or the pseudogene TRBV3-2) to TRBJ1-5; no clear D gene. CDR3 length: 13 amino acids. The germline CDR1 and CDR2 sequences are LGHDT and YNNKEL (reference sequence). The ends were cut back, 5 bases at V and 4 bases at J, with 9 bases in the middle. In DNA form, the CDR3 reads TGTGCCAGCAGCGCGGGCCCTAATCAGCCCCAGCATTTT. Amino acids: CASSAGPNQPQHF.

Here the CDR3 DNA reads TGTGCCAGCAGCTCATCGGGACTAGCTGAAGAGACCCAGTACTTC. Translated: CASSSSGLAEETQYF. This chain connects TRBV7-2 to TRBJ2-5, with 9 bases matching TRBD2. The CDR3 loop spans 15 amino acids. Trimming at V came to 4 bases and at J to 3 bases, leaving 6 bases not matched to a gene. Germline values: CDR1 SGHTA, CDR2 FQGNSA. The whole variable domain, filled in from reference TRBV7-2 and TRBJ2-5, reads GAGVSQSPSNKVTEKGKDVELRCDPISGHTALYWYRQSLGQGLEFLIYFQGNSAPDKSGLPSDRFSAERTGGSVSTLTIQRTQQEDSAVYLCASSSSGLAEETQYFGPGTRLLVL.

This chain uses TRBV6-2 or TRBV6-3 with TRBJ1-4, with D maybe TRBD1 (5 bases). The CDR3 totals 15 residues. The V end lost 5 bases, the J end lost 4 bases, and 14 bases lay between the germline ends. CDR1 is MNHEY, CDR2 SVGEGT, per germline. The CDR3 DNA is TGTGCCAGCAGTACCACCGGGACTGGTAATGAAAAACTGTTTTTT. Protein sequence: CASSTTGTGNEKLFF.

V is TRBV19 and J is TRBJ2-7; 10 nucleotides line up with TRBD1. Unmatched junction bases numbered 7, after V lost 5 bases and J lost 0 bases. Germline CDR1 LNHDA, CDR2 SQIVND (reference sequence). The length of the CDR3 is 16 residues. The CDR3 DNA reads as TGTGCCAGTAGTGGATCCGGGACAGGGGCCTCCTACGAGCAGTACTTC. It codes for CASSGSGTGASYEQYF.

The rearrangement joins TRBV7-9 to TRBJ1-1; D may be TRBD1 (5 bases). The germline V gene has CDR1 SEHNR and CDR2 FQNEAQ (reference sequence). The ends were cut back, 6 bases at V and 6 bases at J, with 17 bases in the middle. The CDR3 spans 14 residues. CDR3 nucleotide sequence: TGTGCCAGCAGAGTAGGGGTTACCAGCGCTGAAGCTTTCTTT. Its translation: CASRVGVTSAEAFF.